This T cell receptor beta chain was profiled in a study of blood T cell repertoires in COVID-19. For the study at large: The United States, Italy and Spain were the sources of the acute and convalescent COVID-19 samples.

Original data processing: Nucleated cell counts were estimated from reference gene primer amplification. Repertoires were generated with immunoSEQ multiplex PCR, while TCRdb's copy carries only in-frame clones and drops some. Clone size and V and J calls were adopted from that table, with D and trimming inferred from the DNA. In the table there are some 94,000 clones, about nine tenths of which are singletons. CDR1 and CDR2 from the germline V gene are MNHEY and SVGAGI. Deletions cut 0 bases from V and 1 base from J, with 13 bases between. The CDR3 is 16 residues long. The rearrangement uses TRBV6-5 and TRBJ2-7; perhaps TRBD2 as D (7 bases). The sequencing sample was made of peripheral blood. This receptor was taken from a human donor in a cohort sampled during active COVID-19. The CDR3 DNA sequence: TGTGCCAGCAGTTACTCGGCGGGGGCTAAATCCTACGAGCAGTACTTC. Translating it yields CASSYSAGAKSYEQYF.